This is a list of T cell receptor beta chains from one sample in a study of cytomegalovirus exposure and HLA in healthy donors. The assay was immunoSEQ multiplex PCR, and TCRdb's table has in-frame clones only and misses some. The sample yields 150,000 to 200,000 clones, 80% to 85% seen once. Sequencing was done on a sample of PBMCs. Every receptor here comes from a woman between 35 and 50 years old in good health and CMV-seronegative. The CDR3 runs from the conserved cysteine through the conserved F or W. D genes are given only for firm matches. A row's size may be missing; if present it is once, few, many or a size class.

d_call | j_call | clone_size | v_call | cdr3_aa | cdr3_nt
NA | TRBJ1-5 | NA | TRBV19 | CASSGARANQPQHF | TGTGCCAGTAGCGGAGCGAGGGCTAATCAGCCCCAGCATTTT
TRBD1 | TRBJ1-2 | NA | TRBV30 | CAWAGQVNYGYTF | TGTGCCTGGGCTGGACAGGTGAACTATGGCTACACCTTC
TRBD2 | TRBJ2-4 | NA | TRBV7-2 | CASSLMTSGNIQYF | TGTGCCAGCAGCTTAATGACTAGCGGAAACATTCAGTACTTC
TRBD1 | TRBJ1-2 | NA | TRBV5-5 | CASSLADRGAYGYTF | TGTGCCAGCAGCCTGGCCGACAGGGGGGCATATGGCTACACCTTC
NA | TRBJ1-5 | NA | TRBV6-5 | CASRRTVDQPQHF | TGTGCCAGCCGCCGCACGGTAGATCAGCCCCAGCATTTT
NA | TRBJ2-3 | NA | TRBV27 | CASSLPGADTQYF | TGTGCCAGCAGTTTACCGGGTGCAGATACGCAGTATTTT
TRBD1 | TRBJ1-5 | NA | TRBV7-2 | CASSPWDRGPSLQPQHF | TGTGCCAGCAGCCCTTGGGACAGGGGGCCAAGTTTGCAGCCCCAGCATTTT
TRBD2 | TRBJ2-1 | NA | TRBV6-5 | CASSYPRTSGSSEQFF | TGTGCCAGCAGTTACCCCAGGACTAGCGGGAGCAGTGAGCAGTTCTTC
NA | TRBJ1-1 | NA | TRBV27 | CASSPGAGSRNTEAFF | TGTGCCAGCAGCCCAGGGGCAGGGTCAAGGAACACTGAAGCTTTCTTT
TRBD2 | TRBJ2-1 | NA | TRBV6-1 | CASSESGSGSQFF | TGTGCCAGCAGTGAGAGCGGAAGCGGGAGTCAGTTCTTC
NA | TRBJ1-2 | NA | TRBV19 | CASRPSFPGDLYGYTF | TGTGCCAGTAGGCCCTCATTCCCAGGGGACCTCTATGGCTACACCTTC
TRBD2 | TRBJ2-1 | once | TRBV4-2 | CASSQDGTSAVYNEQFF | TGTGCCAGCAGCCAAGATGGGACTAGCGCTGTGTACAATGAGCAGTTCTTC
NA | TRBJ1-1 | few | TRBV5-6 | CASSLAGNTEAFF | TGTGCCAGCAGCTTGGCGGGGAACACTGAAGCTTTCTTT
TRBD1 | TRBJ2-7 | NA | TRBV6-1 | CASRLGQGPYEQYF | TGTGCCAGCCGCTTGGGACAGGGCCCCTACGAGCAGTACTTC
NA | TRBJ1-2 | NA | TRBV9 | CASSRTEDYGYTF | TGTGCCAGCAGCCGGACAGAGGACTATGGCTACACCTTC
NA | TRBJ1-3 | NA | TRBV2 | CASSGNGRADGNTIYF | TGTGCCAGCAGTGGAAATGGCAGGGCTGACGGAAACACCATATATTTT